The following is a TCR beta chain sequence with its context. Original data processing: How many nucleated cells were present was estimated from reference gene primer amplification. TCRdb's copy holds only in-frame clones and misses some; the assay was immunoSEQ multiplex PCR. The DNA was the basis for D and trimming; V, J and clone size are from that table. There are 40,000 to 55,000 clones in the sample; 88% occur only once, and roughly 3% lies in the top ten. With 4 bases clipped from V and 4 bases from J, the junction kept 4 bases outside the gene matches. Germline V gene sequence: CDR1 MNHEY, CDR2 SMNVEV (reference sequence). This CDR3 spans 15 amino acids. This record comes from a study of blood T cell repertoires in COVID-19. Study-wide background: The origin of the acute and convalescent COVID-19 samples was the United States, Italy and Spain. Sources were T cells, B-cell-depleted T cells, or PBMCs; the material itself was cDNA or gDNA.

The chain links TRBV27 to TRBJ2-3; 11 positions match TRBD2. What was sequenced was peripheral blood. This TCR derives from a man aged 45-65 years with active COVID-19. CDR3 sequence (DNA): TGTGCCAGCAGTTCCGGACTAGCGGGCTCAGATACGCAGTATTTT. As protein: CASSSGLAGSDTQYF.